The sample holds many counts of the clone carrying this TCR beta chain. What it binds is not known. Amplified TCR beta CDR3 regions derived from RNA transcripts. An initial round of RT-PCR targeting the TCR CDR3 relied on the HTBI primer set. TCRdb re-derived calls from the multiplex PCR reads in MiXCR, one entry per CDR3 protein. The sample yields about 270,000 distinct CDR3 sequences, 20% to 25% seen once. This entry comes from a study of T cells in Graves' hyperthyroidism and ophthalmopathy. Study at large: The blood sample was taken at first diagnosis, before treatment began. Regarding the study as a whole: Most expanded thyroid clonotypes above 0.001 also appeared in blood.

Sequencing used blood. The receptor comes from a man aged 40-55 years with Graves' hyperthyroidism that later progressed to Graves' ophthalmopathy.

CDR3 in DNA: TGTGCCAGCAGCTTACACCTCAGTACCCAGTACTTC. Protein: CASSLHLSTQYF. The chain combines TRBV7-9 with TRBJ2-5; D call uncertain. CDR1 and CDR2 (germline): SEHNR, FQNEAQ (reference sequence). V gave up 2 bases and J gave up 8 bases, with 9 bases separating them. This CDR3 has 12 residues.